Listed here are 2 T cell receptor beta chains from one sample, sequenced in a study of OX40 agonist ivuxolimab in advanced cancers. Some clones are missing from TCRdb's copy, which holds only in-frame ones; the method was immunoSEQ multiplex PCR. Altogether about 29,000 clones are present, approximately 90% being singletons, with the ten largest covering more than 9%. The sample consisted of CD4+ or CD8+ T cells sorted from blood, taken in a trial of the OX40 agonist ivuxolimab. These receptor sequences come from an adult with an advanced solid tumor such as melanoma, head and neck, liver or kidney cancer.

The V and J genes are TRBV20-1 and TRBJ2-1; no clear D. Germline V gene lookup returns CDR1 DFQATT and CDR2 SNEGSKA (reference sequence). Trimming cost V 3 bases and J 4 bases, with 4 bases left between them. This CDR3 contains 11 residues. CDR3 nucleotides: TGCAGTGCTAGCGAATACAATGAGCAGTTCTTC. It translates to CSASEYNEQFF.

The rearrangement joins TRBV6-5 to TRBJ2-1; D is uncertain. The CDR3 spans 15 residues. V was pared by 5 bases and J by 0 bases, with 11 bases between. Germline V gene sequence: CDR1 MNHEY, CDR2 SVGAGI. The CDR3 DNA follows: TGTGCCAGCAGTAAGGACCAGAGCTCCTACAATGAGCAGTTCTTC. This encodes CASSKDQSSYNEQFF.